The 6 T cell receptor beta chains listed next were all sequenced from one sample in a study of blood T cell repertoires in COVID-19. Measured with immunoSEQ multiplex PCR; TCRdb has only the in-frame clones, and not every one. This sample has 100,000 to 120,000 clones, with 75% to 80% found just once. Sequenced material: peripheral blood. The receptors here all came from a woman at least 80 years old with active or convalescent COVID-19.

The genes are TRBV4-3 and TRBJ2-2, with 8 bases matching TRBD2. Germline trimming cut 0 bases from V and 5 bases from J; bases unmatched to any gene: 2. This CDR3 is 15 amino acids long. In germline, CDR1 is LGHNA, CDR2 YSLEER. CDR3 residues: CASSQDPSGTGELFF. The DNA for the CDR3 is TGCGCCAGCAGCCAAGACCCTAGCGGGACCGGGGAGCTGTTTTTT.

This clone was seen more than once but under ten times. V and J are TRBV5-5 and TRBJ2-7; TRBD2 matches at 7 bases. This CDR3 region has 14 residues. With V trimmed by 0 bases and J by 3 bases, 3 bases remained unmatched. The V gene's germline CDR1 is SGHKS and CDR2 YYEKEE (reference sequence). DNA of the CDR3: TGTGCCAGCAGCTTGGGCGGGAGTGTCTACGAGCAGTACTTC. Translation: CASSLGGSVYEQYF. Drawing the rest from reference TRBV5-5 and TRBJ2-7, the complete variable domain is DAGVTQSPTHLIKTRGQQVTLRCSPISGHKSVSWYQQVLGQGPQFIFQYYEKEERGRGNFPDRFSARQFPNYSSELNVNALLLGDSALYLCASSLGGSVYEQYFGPGTRLTVT.

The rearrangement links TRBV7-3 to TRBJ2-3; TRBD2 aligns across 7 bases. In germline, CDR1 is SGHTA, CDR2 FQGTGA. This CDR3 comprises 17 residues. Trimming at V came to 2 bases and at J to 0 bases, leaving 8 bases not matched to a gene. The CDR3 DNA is TGTGCCAGCAGCTTAGAGCGTAGTAGCGGGAGCACAGATACGCAGTATTTT. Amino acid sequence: CASSLERSSGSTDTQYF.

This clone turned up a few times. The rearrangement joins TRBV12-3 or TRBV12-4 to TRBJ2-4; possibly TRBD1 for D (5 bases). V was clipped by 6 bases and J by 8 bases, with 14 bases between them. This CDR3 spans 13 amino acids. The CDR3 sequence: CASSTDSTDIQYF. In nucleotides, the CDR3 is TGTGCCAGCAGCACTGACAGCACCGACATTCAGTACTTC.

The CDR3 here is CSVGTTGENTEAFF. For the CDR3, the DNA is TGCAGCGTTGGGACTACAGGGGAAAACACTGAAGCTTTCTTT. The gene calls are TRBV29-1 and TRBJ1-1; 7 bases map to TRBD1. This CDR3 region has 14 residues. The V gene end was trimmed by 4 bases and the J gene end by 2 bases; junction bases not matched to a gene: 7. From germline, CDR1 is SQVTM and CDR2 ANQGSEA.

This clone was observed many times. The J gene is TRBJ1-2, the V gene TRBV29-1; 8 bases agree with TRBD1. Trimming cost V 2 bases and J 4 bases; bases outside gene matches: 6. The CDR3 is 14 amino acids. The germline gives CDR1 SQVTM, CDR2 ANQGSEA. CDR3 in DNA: TGCAGCGTTGAACCCGCCGGACAGGGCTATGGCTACACCTTC. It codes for CSVEPAGQGYGYTF.